This entry lists 21 T cell receptor beta chains sequenced from one sample in a study of Ad26.COV2.S vaccination and SARS-CoV-2 variants. Treatment meaning: about 20 received Ad26.COV2.S at low or high dose, single or two shots; 5 received placebo; per-sample allocation not given. Following the first vaccine or placebo injection, samples were taken on day 63. TCRdb's table, derived via immunoSEQ multiplex PCR, lists solely in-frame clones and lacks some. The sample holds approximately 420,000 clones, around 89% seen once. The source was peripheral blood, collected in a trial of Ad26.COV2.S vaccine versus placebo. All receptors derive from a person aged 18 to 59 who received the Ad26.COV2.S COVID-19 vaccine or a placebo.

The chain links TRBV6-4 to TRBJ1-1; TRBD1 aligns across 7 bases. The V and J ends lost 6 bases and 3 bases, in that order; junction bases with no gene match: 4. CDR3 length: 13 residues. Germline CDR1 is MRHNA and CDR2 is SNTAGT. CDR3 bases: TGTGCCAGCAGACAGGGGATTGACACTGAAGCTTTCTTT. It yields the protein CASRQGIDTEAFF.

V usage is TRBV6-2 or TRBV6-3 and J usage is TRBJ1-1; TRBD1 matches 9 bases. After removal of 2 bases from V and 1 base from J, the junction contained 5 bases not matched to a gene. Looked up from germline, CDR1 is MNHEY and CDR2 is SVGEGT. This CDR3 is 16 amino acids long. The DNA of the CDR3 is TGTGCCAGCAGTTACCACGACAGGGGGAAGAACACTGAAGCTTTCTTT. It is translated as CASSYHDRGKNTEAFF.

This chain connects TRBV4-1 to TRBJ2-2; D possibly corresponds to TRBD2 (7 bases). CDR1 and CDR2 (germline): MGHRA, YSYEKL. V was trimmed by 1 base and J by 4 bases, leaving 16 bases between them. CDR3 length: 17 residues. This CDR3 is CASSQGVGGRITGELFF. The CDR3 DNA sequence: TGCGCCAGCAGCCAAGGGGTCGGGGGGCGGATCACCGGGGAGCTGTTTTTT.

The V and J genes are TRBV6-6 and TRBJ2-5; no firm D call. This CDR3 spans 13 amino acids. Trimming cost V 4 bases and J 1 base, with 7 bases left between them. CDR1 and CDR2 from the germline V gene are MNHNY and SVGAGI (reference sequence). This CDR3 is CASSSVFQETQYF. The CDR3 DNA reads TGTGCCAGCAGTTCGGTGTTCCAAGAGACCCAGTACTTC.

CDR3 residues: CASGLSGNQPQHF. In nucleotides, the CDR3 is TGTGCCAGCGGACTAAGCGGCAATCAGCCCCAGCATTTT. V and J are TRBV25-1 and TRBJ1-5; D is ambiguous. V was clipped by 8 bases and J by 2 bases, with 10 bases between them. CDR1 MGHDK and CDR2 SYGVNS come from the germline V gene. The CDR3 has 13 amino acids.

This sequence joins TRBV6-5 and TRBJ2-2; tentative D call: TRBD2 (5 bases). V was clipped by 9 bases and J by 5 bases, with 16 bases between them. This CDR3 is 14 amino acids long. Germline V lookup: CDR1 MNHEY, CDR2 SVGAGI. This CDR3 is CASAASIATGELFF. CDR3 in DNA: TGTGCCAGTGCCGCGAGTATAGCGACCGGGGAGCTGTTTTTT.

In the case of this clone: A read error may account for a junction end that differs from germline. This chain connects TRBV11-2 to TRBJ2-1; the D gene is possibly TRBD1 (6 bases). The CDR3 consists of 12 residues. CDR1 and CDR2 from the germline V gene are SGHAT and FQNNGV. The CDR3, as DNA: TGTGCCAGCAGCTCAAACAGGGTTGGGCGAATCTTC. Translating gives CASSSNRVGRIF.

The V call is TRBV29-1, the J call TRBJ2-1; 7 bases map to TRBD1. Germline assignment: CDR1 SQVTM and CDR2 ANQGSEA. The CDR3 spans 15 residues. With V trimmed by 0 bases and J by 3 bases, 5 bases remained unmatched. The CDR3 DNA reads TGCAGCGTTGAAGAAGGGGGCGAAAGCTACAATGAGCAGTTCTTC. Encoded protein: CSVEEGGESYNEQFF.

The chain carries TRBV18 and TRBJ2-1; D not certain. The germline V gene has CDR1 KGHSH and CDR2 LQKENI. The CDR3 has 14 residues. Between the trimmed V and J ends, which lost 0 bases and 0 bases, there was a span of 3 bases. The CDR3 spells CASSPPDSYNEQFF. The CDR3 nucleotides are TGTGCCAGCTCACCACCAGACTCCTACAATGAGCAGTTCTTC. The full variable domain, in which reference TRBV18 and TRBJ2-1 provide the parts outside the CDR3, is NAGVMQNPRHLVRRRGQEARLRCSPMKGHSHVYWYRQLPEEGLKFMVYLQKENIIDESGMPKERFSAEFPKEGPSILRIQQVVRGDSAAYFCASSPPDSYNEQFFGPGTRLTVL.

On this clone itself: The sample has other DNA sequences that encode this CDR3 too. CDR3 bases: TGTGCCAGCAGCTTACTAGCGGGGGCCTACAATGAGCAGTTCTTC. Its translation is CASSLLAGAYNEQFF. The rearrangement joins TRBV7-3 to TRBJ2-1; TRBD2 matches at 10 bases. V lost 2 bases to trimming and J lost 2 bases; unmatched junction nucleotides: 0. The CDR3 loop spans 15 amino acids. CDR1 and CDR2 (germline): SGHTA, FQGTGA. Complete variable domain (other parts from reference TRBV7-3 and TRBJ2-1): GAGVSQTPSNKVTEKGKYVELRCDPISGHTALYWYRQSLGQGPEFLIYFQGTGAADDSGLPNDRFFAVRPEGSVSTLKIQRTERGDSAVYLCASSLLAGAYNEQFFGPGTRLTVL.

This chain joins TRBV6-5 and TRBJ1-5; possibly TRBD1 for D (6 bases). V was pared by 7 bases and J by 5 bases, with 12 bases between. Germline CDR1 MNHEY, CDR2 SVGAGI. The CDR3 length is 13 residues. CDR3 bases: TGTGCCAGCAAGAGGACAGTGGATCAGCCCCAGCATTTT. Translation: CASKRTVDQPQHF.

V is TRBV7-2 and J is TRBJ1-5; D is perhaps TRBD1 (6 bases). The ends were cut back, 2 bases at V and 5 bases at J, with 10 bases in the middle. CDR3 length equals 14 residues. The germline V gene encodes CDR1 SGHTA and CDR2 FQGNSA. CDR3 region: CASSLRAGDQPQHF. The CDR3 bases are TGTGCCAGCAGCTTACGGGCAGGGGATCAGCCCCAGCATTTT.

DNA for the CDR3: TGTGCCAGCAGCTTGGACAGGCTCGAGCAGTACTTC. This translates into CASSLDRLEQYF. The gene calls are TRBV11-2 and TRBJ2-7; 7 bases line up with TRBD1. The CDR3 has 12 residues. V lost 3 bases to trimming and J lost 6 bases; unmatched junction nucleotides: 2. The V gene's germline CDR1 is SGHAT and CDR2 FQNNGV.

V usage is TRBV9 and J usage is TRBJ2-5; D is perhaps TRBD1 or TRBD2 (7 bases each). V shed 2 bases and J shed 2 bases, with 13 bases lying between them. Germline-derived CDR1 and CDR2 are SGDLS and YYNGEE. This CDR3 has 15 amino acids. DNA for the CDR3: TGTGCCAGCAGCGTTGGAGCGGGACAGCAAGAGACCCAGTACTTC. This codes for CASSVGAGQQETQYF. Using reference TRBV9 and TRBJ2-5 for the parts outside the CDR3, the full variable domain is DSGVTQTPKHLITATGQRVTLRCSPRSGDLSVYWYQQSLDQGLQFLIQYYNGEERAKGNILERFSAQQFPDLHSELNLSSLELGDSALYFCASSVGAGQQETQYFGPGTRLLVL.

The V call is TRBV28, the J call TRBJ2-3; 7 nucleotides align to TRBD1. The CDR3 has 12 residues. V was pared by 8 bases and J by 1 base, with 0 bases of the junction left unmatched. Germline-derived CDR1 and CDR2 are MDHEN and SYDVKM. The CDR3 region has the DNA TGTGCCAGCGGACAGGGCACAGATACGCAGTATTTT. Translated: CASGQGTDTQYF.

This sequence joins TRBV3-1 (or the pseudogene TRBV3-2) and TRBJ2-3, with D possibly matching TRBD1 (6 bases). V was pared by 6 bases and J by 2 bases, with 18 bases between. The CDR3 is 16 residues long. Looked up from germline, CDR1 is LGHDT and CDR2 is YNNKEL (reference sequence). The CDR3 DNA follows: TGTGCCAGCAGAACCTCCCAGGGGAATGCCACAGATACGCAGTATTTT. It yields the protein CASRTSQGNATDTQYF.

This rearrangement joins TRBV5-1 to TRBJ2-7, with D unclear. Per the germline V gene, CDR1 is SGHRS and CDR2 is YFSETQ. This CDR3 has 14 residues. V lost 0 bases and J 5 bases, leaving 12 bases between the germline ends. The CDR3 DNA reads as TGCGCCAGCAGCTTGGGGCAGCAACTGCACGAGCAGTACTTC. This translates into CASSLGQQLHEQYF.

This clone showed up just once. The V gene is TRBV6-6, the J gene TRBJ1-1; D unclear. Trimming stripped 0 bases from V and 5 bases from J, with 13 bases between. The germline V gene encodes CDR1 MNHNY and CDR2 SVGAGI (reference sequence). The CDR3 is 15 residues long. CDR3 DNA: TGTGCCAGCAGTTACTCGACCCCGAGTGGGACTGAAGCTTTCTTT. Translated: CASSYSTPSGTEAFF.

As to this clone: This CDR3 is also generated by other DNA sequences in the sample. The rearrangement links TRBV4-3 to TRBJ2-5; D remains ambiguous. This CDR3 comprises 12 residues. Germline assignment: CDR1 LGHNA and CDR2 YSLEER. With 0 bases removed from V and 5 bases from J, the gap between germline ends came to 4 bases. In DNA, the CDR3 is TGCGCCAGCAGCCAAGATAGGGAGACCCAGTACTTC. Its translation: CASSQDRETQYF.

The chain uses TRBV5-4 and TRBJ2-7, with 10 bases fitting TRBD1. CDR1 is SGHNT, CDR2 YYREEE, per germline (reference sequence). This CDR3 contains 15 residues. After removal of 2 bases from V and 7 bases from J, the junction contained 9 bases not matched to a gene. The CDR3 DNA reads as TGTGCCAGCAGCTTAAGACAGGGGGCGAATACGGAGCAGTACTTC. This encodes CASSLRQGANTEQYF.

The chain couples TRBV19 to TRBJ2-1, with D tentatively TRBD1 (7 bases). This CDR3 has 17 amino acids. The germline gives CDR1 LNHDA, CDR2 SQIVND (reference sequence). Trimming shortened V by 2 bases and J by 0 bases, and 14 bases separated the two germline ends. The DNA of the CDR3 is TGTGCCAGTAGTATACAAGCAGGGGGGAGCTCCTACAATGAGCAGTTCTTC. This gives the protein CASSIQAGGSSYNEQFF.